The clone carrying this T cell receptor (beta chain) was counted a single time. This specimen comes from a study of T cell responses to AZD1222 COVID-19 vaccine. Assay: immunoSEQ multiplex PCR; the TCRdb copy retains only in-frame clones and omits some. The sample yields 250,000 to 300,000 clones, almost 95% seen once. Second doses that came at about 4 or about 12 weeks were put together. Germline CDR1 SGHVS, CDR2 FQNEAQ. V dropped 6 bases and J dropped 7 bases, with 12 bases sitting between them. The CDR3 has 12 amino acids. Material: peripheral blood, obtained 28 days after the second AZD1222 dose. The origin of this receptor is an adult who received the AZD1222 COVID-19 vaccine. The rearrangement joins TRBV7-8 to TRBJ2-5; D is possibly TRBD2 (5 bases). CDR3 coding DNA: TGTGCCAGCAGTCCCGCGAGCGGGACCCAGTACTTC. As protein: CASSPASGTQYF.